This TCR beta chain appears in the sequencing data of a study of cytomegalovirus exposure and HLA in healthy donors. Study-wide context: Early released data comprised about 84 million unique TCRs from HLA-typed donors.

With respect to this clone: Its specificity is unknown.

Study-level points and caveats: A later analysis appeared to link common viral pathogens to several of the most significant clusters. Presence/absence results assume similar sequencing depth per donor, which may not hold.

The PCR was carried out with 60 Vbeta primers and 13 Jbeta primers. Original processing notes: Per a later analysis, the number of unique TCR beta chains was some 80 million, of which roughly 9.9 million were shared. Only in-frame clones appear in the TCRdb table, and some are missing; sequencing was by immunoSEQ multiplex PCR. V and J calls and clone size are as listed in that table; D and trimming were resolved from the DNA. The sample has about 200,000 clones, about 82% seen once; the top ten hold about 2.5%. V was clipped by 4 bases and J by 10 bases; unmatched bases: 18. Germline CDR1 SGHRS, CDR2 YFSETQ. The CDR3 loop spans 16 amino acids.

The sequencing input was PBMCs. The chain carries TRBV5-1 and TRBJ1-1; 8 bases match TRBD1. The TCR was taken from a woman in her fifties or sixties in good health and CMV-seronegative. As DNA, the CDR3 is TGCGCCAGCAGCCCCGGGACAGGTCAATCTCTCGATCGAGCTTTCTTT. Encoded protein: CASSPGTGQSLDRAFF.